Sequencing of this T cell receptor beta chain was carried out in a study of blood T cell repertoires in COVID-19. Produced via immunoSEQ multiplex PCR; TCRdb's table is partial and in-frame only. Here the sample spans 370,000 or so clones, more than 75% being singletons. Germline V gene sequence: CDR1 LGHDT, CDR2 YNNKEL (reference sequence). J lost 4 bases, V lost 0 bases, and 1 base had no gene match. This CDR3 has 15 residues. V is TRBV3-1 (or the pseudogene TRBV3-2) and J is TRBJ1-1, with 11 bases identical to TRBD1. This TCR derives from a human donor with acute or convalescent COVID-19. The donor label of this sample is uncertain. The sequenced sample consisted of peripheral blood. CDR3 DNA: TGTGCCAGCAGCCAAGATGGGACAGGGGGCACTGAAGCTTTCTTT. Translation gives CASSQDGTGGTEAFF.